The subject of this entry is one T cell receptor beta chain. Its antigen is not known. This CDR3 is also generated by other DNA sequences in the sample. Sequenced material consisted of expressed TCRB transcripts (all of the isolated RNA was reverse transcribed). Clones were read by immunoSEQ multiplex PCR, and TCRdb kept only the in-frame ones, dropping some. The table shows 860,000 or so clones, with 15% to 20% occurring only once. With 0 bases removed from V and 2 bases from J, the gap between germline ends came to 8 bases. Germline assignment: CDR1 SEHNR and CDR2 FQNEAQ (reference sequence). The CDR3 has 15 amino acids. The data are from a study of beta chain features in type 1 diabetes. Whole-study findings and limits: Type 1 diabetes patients had VDJ junctions that carried fewer insertions and more deletions. An over-representation of cells with high TCR expression could result from cDNA sequencing. The similarity of naive, central memory and Treg TCRB repertoires appeared greater among patients than among healthy donors. A possible short-template PCR bias applies equally to patients and controls.

The clonotype was recovered from a woman under 30 in good health. Sequenced input: naive CD4+ T cells from blood. V gene TRBV7-9 combines with J gene TRBJ2-1; a possible D gene is TRBD2 (6 bases). CDR3 sequence: CASSLAGGTYNEQFF. The DNA of the CDR3 is TGTGCCAGCAGCTTAGCGGGAGGTACCTACAATGAGCAGTTCTTC.